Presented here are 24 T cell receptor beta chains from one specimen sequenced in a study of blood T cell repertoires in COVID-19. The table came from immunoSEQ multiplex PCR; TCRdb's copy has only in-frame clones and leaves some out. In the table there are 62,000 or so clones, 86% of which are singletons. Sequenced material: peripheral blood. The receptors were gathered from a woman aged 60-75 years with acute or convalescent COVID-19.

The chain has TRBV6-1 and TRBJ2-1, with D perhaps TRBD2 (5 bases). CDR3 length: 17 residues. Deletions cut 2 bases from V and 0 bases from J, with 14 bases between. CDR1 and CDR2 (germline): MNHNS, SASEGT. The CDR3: CASSESPRGSSYNEQFF. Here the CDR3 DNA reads TGTGCCAGCAGTGAAAGCCCGAGAGGGAGCTCCTACAATGAGCAGTTCTTC.

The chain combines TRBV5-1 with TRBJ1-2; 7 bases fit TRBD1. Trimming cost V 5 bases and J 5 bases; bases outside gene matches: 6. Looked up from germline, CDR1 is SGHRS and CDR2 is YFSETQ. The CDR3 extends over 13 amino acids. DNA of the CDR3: TGCGCCAGCAGGCAGGGGGTAGGGTATGGCTACACCTTC. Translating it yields CASRQGVGYGYTF.

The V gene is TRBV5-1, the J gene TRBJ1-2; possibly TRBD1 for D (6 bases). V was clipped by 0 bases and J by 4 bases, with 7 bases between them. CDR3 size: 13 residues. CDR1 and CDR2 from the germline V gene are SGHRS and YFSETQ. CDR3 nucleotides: TGCGCCAGCAGCTTGGTAGGGGGCTATGGCTACACCTTC. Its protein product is CASSLVGGYGYTF.

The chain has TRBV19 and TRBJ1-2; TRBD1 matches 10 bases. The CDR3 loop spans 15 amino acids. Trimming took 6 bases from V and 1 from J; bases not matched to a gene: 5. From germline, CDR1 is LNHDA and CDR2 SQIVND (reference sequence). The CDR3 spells CASRTGQGDNYGYTF. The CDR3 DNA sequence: TGTGCCAGTAGGACCGGACAGGGGGATAACTATGGCTACACCTTC.

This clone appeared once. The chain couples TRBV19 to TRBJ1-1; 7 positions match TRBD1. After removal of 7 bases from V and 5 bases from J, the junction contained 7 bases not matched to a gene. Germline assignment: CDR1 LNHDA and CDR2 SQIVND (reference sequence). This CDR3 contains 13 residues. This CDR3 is CASKGQLRTEAFF. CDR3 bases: TGTGCCAGTAAGGGACAGCTAAGGACTGAAGCTTTCTTT.

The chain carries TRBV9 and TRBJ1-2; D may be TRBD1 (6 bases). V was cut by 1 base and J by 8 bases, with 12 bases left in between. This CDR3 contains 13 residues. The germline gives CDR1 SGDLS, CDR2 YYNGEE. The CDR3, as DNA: TGTGCCAGCAGCGTATCAGGGGCAGGAGGCTACACCTTC. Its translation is CASSVSGAGGYTF.

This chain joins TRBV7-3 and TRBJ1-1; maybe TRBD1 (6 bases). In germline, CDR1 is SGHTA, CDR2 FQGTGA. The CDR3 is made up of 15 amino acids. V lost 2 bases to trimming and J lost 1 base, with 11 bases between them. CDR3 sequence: CASSLLGRGNTEAFF. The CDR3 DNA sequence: TGTGCCAGCAGCTTACTCGGCAGGGGGAACACTGAAGCTTTCTTT.

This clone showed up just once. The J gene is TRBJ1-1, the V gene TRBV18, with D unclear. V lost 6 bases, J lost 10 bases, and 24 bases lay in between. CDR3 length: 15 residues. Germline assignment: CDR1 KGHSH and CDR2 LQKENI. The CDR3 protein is CASSIERRDGKRAFF. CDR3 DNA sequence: TGTGCCAGCTCGATCGAAAGACGGGATGGAAAACGAGCTTTCTTT.

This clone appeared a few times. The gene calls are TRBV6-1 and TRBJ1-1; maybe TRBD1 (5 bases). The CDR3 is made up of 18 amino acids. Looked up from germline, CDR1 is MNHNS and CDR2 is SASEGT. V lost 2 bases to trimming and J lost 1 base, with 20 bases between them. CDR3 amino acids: CASSESNYGGRGNTEAFF. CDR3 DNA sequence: TGTGCCAGCAGTGAATCCAACTACGGGGGACGGGGGAACACTGAAGCTTTCTTT.

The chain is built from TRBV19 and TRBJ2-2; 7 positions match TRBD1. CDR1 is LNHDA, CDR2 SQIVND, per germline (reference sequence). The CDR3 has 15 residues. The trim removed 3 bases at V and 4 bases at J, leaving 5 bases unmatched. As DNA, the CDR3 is TGTGCCAGTAGTATGGATACAGGGGTCACCGGGGAGCTGTTTTTT. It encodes CASSMDTGVTGELFF.

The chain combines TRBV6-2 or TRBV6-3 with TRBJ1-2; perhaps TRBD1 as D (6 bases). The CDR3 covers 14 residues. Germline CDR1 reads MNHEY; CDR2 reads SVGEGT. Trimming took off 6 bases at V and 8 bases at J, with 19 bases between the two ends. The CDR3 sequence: CASSNQGKLSGYTF. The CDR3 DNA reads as TGTGCCAGCAGCAATCAGGGGAAGCTGTCCGGCTACACCTTC.

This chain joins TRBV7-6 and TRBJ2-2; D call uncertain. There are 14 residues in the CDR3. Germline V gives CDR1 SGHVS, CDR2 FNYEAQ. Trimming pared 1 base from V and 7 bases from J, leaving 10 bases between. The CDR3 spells CASSLGPRGGELFF. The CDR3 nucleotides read TGTGCCAGCAGCTTAGGACCTCGCGGCGGGGAGCTGTTTTTT.

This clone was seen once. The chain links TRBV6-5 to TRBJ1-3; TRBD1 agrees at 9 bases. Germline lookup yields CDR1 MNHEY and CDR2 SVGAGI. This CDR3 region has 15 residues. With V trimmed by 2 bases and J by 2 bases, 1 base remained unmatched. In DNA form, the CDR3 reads TGTGCCAGCAGTTACGGGACAGGGACTGGAAACACCATATATTTT. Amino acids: CASSYGTGTGNTIYF.

This chain's CDR3 is CASRTSGSQETQYF. The CDR3 region has the DNA TGTGCCAGCCGGACTAGCGGGAGCCAAGAGACCCAGTACTTC. The chain uses TRBV28 and TRBJ2-5; TRBD2 matches at 13 bases. Germline trimming cut 8 bases from V and 1 base from J; bases unmatched to any gene: 1. This CDR3 region has 14 residues. Germline CDR1 MDHEN, CDR2 SYDVKM.

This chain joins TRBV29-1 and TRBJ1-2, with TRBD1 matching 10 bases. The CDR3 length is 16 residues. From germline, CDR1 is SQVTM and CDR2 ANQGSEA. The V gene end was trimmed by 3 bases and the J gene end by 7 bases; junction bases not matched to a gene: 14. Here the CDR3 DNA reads TGCAGCGTTGATGGCGCGGCGGGACAGGGGTTCCTTGGCTACACCTTC. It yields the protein CSVDGAAGQGFLGYTF. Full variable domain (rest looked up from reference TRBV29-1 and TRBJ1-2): SAVISQKPSRDICQRGTSLTIQCQVDSQVTMMFWYRQQPGQSLTLIATANQGSEATYESGFVIDKFPISRPNLTFSTLTVSNMSPEDSSIYLCSVDGAAGQGFLGYTFGSGTRLTVV.

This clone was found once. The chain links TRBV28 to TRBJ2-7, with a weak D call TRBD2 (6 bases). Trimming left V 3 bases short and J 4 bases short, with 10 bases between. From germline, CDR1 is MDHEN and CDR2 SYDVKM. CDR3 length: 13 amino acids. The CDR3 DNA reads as TGTGCCAGCAGTTTCGGGGGAAAATACGAGCAGTACTTC. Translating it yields CASSFGGKYEQYF. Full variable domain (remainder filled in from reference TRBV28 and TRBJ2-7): DVKVTQSSRYLVKRTGEKVFLECVQDMDHENMFWYRQDPGLGLRLIYFSYDVKMKEKGDIPEGYSVSREKKERFSLILESASTNQTSMYLCASSFGGKYEQYFGPGTRLTVT.

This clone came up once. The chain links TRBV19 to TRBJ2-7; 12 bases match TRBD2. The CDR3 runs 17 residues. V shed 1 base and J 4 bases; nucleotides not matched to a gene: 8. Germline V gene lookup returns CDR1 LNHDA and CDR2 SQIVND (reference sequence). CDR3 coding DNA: TGTGCCAGTAGTATAGGGACTAGCGGGATCGCAGGATACGAGCAGTACTTC. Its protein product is CASSIGTSGIAGYEQYF.

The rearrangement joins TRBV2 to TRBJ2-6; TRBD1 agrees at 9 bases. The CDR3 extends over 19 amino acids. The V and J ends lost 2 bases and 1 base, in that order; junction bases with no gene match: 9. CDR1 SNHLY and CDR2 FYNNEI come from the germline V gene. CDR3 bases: TGTGCCAGCAGTGAAATTCGGACAGGGGCTTGGTCTGGGGCCAACGTCCTGACTTTC. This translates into CASSEIRTGAWSGANVLTF.

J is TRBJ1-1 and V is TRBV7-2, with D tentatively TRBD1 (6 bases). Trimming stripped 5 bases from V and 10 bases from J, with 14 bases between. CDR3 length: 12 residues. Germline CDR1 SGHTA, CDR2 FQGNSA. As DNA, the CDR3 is TGTGCCAGCAGCCCGACAGGCCAGGGAGCTTTCTTT. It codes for CASSPTGQGAFF.

The CDR3 nucleotides read TGTGCCAGTAGTCCGGGACTAGCGGACAATGAGCAGTTCTTC. Translated, it gives CASSPGLADNEQFF. V usage is TRBV19 and J usage is TRBJ2-1, with 11 bases aligning to TRBD2. Germline values: CDR1 LNHDA, CDR2 SQIVND (reference sequence). The CDR3 spans 14 residues. The trim removed 5 bases at V and 5 bases at J, leaving 2 bases unmatched.

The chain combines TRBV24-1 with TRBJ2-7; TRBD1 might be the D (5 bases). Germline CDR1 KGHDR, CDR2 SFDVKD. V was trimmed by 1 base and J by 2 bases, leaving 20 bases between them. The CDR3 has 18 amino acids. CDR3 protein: CATSDFKGLAVGPYEQYF. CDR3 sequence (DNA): TGTGCCACCAGTGATTTCAAGGGGTTGGCAGTTGGTCCCTACGAGCAGTACTTC.

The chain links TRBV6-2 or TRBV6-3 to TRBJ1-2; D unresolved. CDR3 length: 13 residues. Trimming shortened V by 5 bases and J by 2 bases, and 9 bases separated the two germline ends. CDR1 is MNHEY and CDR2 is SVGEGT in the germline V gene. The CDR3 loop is CASSPDFNYGYTF. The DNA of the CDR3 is TGTGCCAGCAGTCCAGATTTCAACTATGGCTACACCTTC.

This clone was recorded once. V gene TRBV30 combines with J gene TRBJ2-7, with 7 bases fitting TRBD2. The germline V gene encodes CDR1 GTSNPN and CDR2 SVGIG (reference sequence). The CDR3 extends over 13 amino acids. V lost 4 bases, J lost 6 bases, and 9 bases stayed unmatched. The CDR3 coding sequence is TGTGCCTGGAATCGGGAGGCAGCCCTCGAGCAGTACTTC. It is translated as CAWNREAALEQYF.

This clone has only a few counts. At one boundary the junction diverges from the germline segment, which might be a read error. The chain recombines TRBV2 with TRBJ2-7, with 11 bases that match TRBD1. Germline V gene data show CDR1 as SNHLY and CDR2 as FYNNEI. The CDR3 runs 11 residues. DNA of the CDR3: TGTGCCAGCAGGGACAGGGGGCCCTTGAACTTC. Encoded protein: CASRDRGPLNF.